The TCR beta chain under discussion was sequenced for a study of T cell therapy after organ transplantation. In the study overall: T cell doses, up to 6, came every 2 weeks; follow-up lasted about 27 weeks.

Sequencing was performed with immunoSEQ multiplex PCR; in TCRdb, only in-frame clones are kept and a portion is missing. Of about 50,000 clones listed, approximately 94% are singletons. V gave up 7 bases and J gave up 4 bases; unmatched junction bases: 6. This CDR3 contains 14 residues. Germline CDR1 is SQVTM and CDR2 is ANQGSEA. Study-wide results and limits: Few nonresponder expansions may reflect low coverage from poor CD8+ yield. Minimal repertoire change after therapy followed marked pretherapy expansions in nonresponders. Post-therapy reconstitution appeared to include transferred and endogenous clonotypes.

About this clone itself: What it binds is not known.

The sample consisted of CD8+ T cells from blood, taken before autologous CMV-specific T cell therapy. The clonotype was recovered from a human patient who had received a solid organ transplant and had CMV disease. The J gene is TRBJ2-1, the V gene TRBV29-1, with 11 bases aligning to TRBD2. CDR3 nucleotides: TGCAGCGCTCTCGGGACTAGCGGATACAATGAGCAGTTCTTC. It yields the protein CSALGTSGYNEQFF.